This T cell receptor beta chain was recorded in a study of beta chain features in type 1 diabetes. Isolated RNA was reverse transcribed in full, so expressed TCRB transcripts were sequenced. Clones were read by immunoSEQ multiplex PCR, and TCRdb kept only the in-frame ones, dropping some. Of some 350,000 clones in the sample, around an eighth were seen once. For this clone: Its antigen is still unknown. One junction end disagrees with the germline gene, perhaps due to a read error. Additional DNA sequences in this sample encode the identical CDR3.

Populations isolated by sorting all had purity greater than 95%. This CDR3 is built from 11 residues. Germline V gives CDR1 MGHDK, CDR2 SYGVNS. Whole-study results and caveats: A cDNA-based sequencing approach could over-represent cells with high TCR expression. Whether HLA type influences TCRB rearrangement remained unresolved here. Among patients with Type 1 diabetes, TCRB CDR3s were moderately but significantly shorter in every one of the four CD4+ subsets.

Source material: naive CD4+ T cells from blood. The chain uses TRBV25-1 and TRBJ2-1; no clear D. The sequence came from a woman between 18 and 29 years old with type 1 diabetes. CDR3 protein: CASSEYSEQFF. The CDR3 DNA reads TGTGCCAGCAGTGAGTACAGTGAGCAGTTCTTC.